Presented here are 24 T cell receptor beta chains from one specimen sequenced in a study of blood T cell repertoires in COVID-19. The method was immunoSEQ multiplex PCR; TCRdb's version includes in-frame clones alone and lacks a portion of them. The sample holds almost 50,000 clones; 90% are singletons and the top ten take almost 4%. The sample comprised peripheral blood. Receptors were obtained from a human donor in a cohort sampled during active COVID-19.

The rearrangement uses TRBV20-1 and TRBJ1-1; no clear D. Between the trimmed V and J ends, which lost 3 bases and 5 bases, there was a span of 7 bases. The V gene's germline CDR1 is DFQATT and CDR2 SNEGSKA (reference sequence). The CDR3 loop spans 11 amino acids. CDR3 nucleotide sequence: TGCAGTGCTAGGGCCGCTACTGAAGCTTTCTTT. Translated: CSARAATEAFF.

The chain carries TRBV5-8 and TRBJ1-5; D might be TRBD1 (6 bases). The germline V gene has CDR1 SGHTS and CDR2 YDEGEE. The CDR3 contains 17 residues. Trimming shortened V by 3 bases and J by 3 bases, and 19 bases separated the two germline ends. In nucleotides, the CDR3 is TGTGCCAGCAGCTCGTTACGAACAGGGAGCGTCAATCAGCCCCAGCATTTT. Its translation is CASSSLRTGSVNQPQHF.

V usage is TRBV11-2 and J usage is TRBJ1-2, with a tentative D call TRBD1 (6 bases). Trimming pared 6 bases from V and 2 bases from J, leaving 7 bases between. This CDR3 spans 12 amino acids. The germline V gene encodes CDR1 SGHAT and CDR2 FQNNGV. This CDR3 reads CASRDRNYGYTF. As DNA, the CDR3 is TGTGCCAGCAGGGACAGAAACTATGGCTACACCTTC.

This CDR3 is CASSPRAGSYEQYV. In DNA form, the CDR3 reads TGTGCCAGCAGTCCCAGAGCGGGATCCTACGAGCAGTACGTC. The gene calls are TRBV6-5 and TRBJ2-7, with TRBD2 matching 7 bases. This CDR3 has 14 residues. Trimming removed 5 bases from V and 1 base from J; junction bases left unmatched: 5. Germline V gene lookup returns CDR1 MNHEY and CDR2 SVGAGI.

The chain carries TRBV9 and TRBJ1-6; 9 bases are shared with TRBD1. V was pared by 5 bases and J by 5 bases, with 11 bases of the junction left unmatched. The germline V gene has CDR1 SGDLS and CDR2 YYNGEE. This CDR3 has 17 amino acids. This chain's CDR3 is CASSHTSGTGHNSPLHF. CDR3 DNA: TGTGCCAGCAGTCATACATCCGGGACAGGGCATAATTCACCCCTCCACTTT.

The J gene is TRBJ1-1, the V gene TRBV6-1, with D perhaps TRBD1 (6 bases). The germline gives CDR1 MNHNS, CDR2 SASEGT. CDR3 length equals 16 residues. Between the trimmed V and J ends, which lost 3 bases and 0 bases, there was a span of 14 bases. For the CDR3, the DNA is TGTGCCAGCAGTGAGGTTAAAACAGGGATGAACACTGAAGCTTTCTTT. Translation: CASSEVKTGMNTEAFF.

The chain recombines TRBV7-2 with TRBJ2-1, with TRBD2 identical over 7 bases. Germline lookup yields CDR1 SGHTA and CDR2 FQGNSA. Germline trimming cut 4 bases from V and 9 bases from J; bases unmatched to any gene: 12. The CDR3 is 15 amino acids. The DNA for the CDR3 is TGTGCCAGCAGCTCCCGGCCGACTAGCCAGGGTGAGCAGTTCTTC. Translated: CASSSRPTSQGEQFF.

The J gene is TRBJ1-6, the V gene TRBV27; perhaps TRBD1 as D (5 bases). The CDR3 runs to 18 residues. V gave up 0 bases and J gave up 4 bases, with 16 bases separating them. The germline V gene has CDR1 MNHEY and CDR2 SMNVEV (reference sequence). The CDR3 reads CASSLSVAGSRYNSPLHF. The CDR3 DNA reads as TGTGCCAGCAGTTTATCGGTCGCAGGGTCGAGGTATAATTCACCCCTCCACTTT.

The J gene is TRBJ2-7, the V gene TRBV2, with a weak D call TRBD2 (5 bases). The CDR3 runs 14 residues. V dropped 1 base and J dropped 3 bases, with 10 bases sitting between them. Germline V gene lookup returns CDR1 SNHLY and CDR2 FYNNEI. The CDR3 nucleotides are TGTGCCAGCAGTGAAGTCAGCGGACGCTACGAGCAGTACTTC. As protein: CASSEVSGRYEQYF. The full variable domain, in which reference TRBV2 and TRBJ2-7 provide the parts outside the CDR3, is EPEVTQTPSHQVTQMGQEVILRCVPISNHLYFYWYRQILGQKVEFLVSFYNNEISEKSEIFDDQFSVERPDGSNFTLKIRSTKLEDSAMYFCASSEVSGRYEQYFGPGTRLTVT.

V and J are TRBV4-1 and TRBJ1-1; D possibly corresponds to TRBD1 (5 bases). The CDR3 runs 16 residues. Trimming removed 0 bases from V and 1 base from J, with 12 bases in between. CDR1 is MGHRA, CDR2 YSYEKL, per germline. The CDR3 loop is CASSQDPGDSNTEAFF. The CDR3, as DNA: TGCGCCAGCAGCCAAGATCCCGGGGACTCGAACACTGAAGCTTTCTTT.

The chain uses TRBV2 and TRBJ2-5, with D perhaps TRBD2 (5 bases). The CDR3 spans 11 residues. Germline V gene data show CDR1 as SNHLY and CDR2 as FYNNEI. The V and J ends lost 5 bases and 7 bases respectively, with 8 bases between them. CDR3 sequence: CASSTAGTQYF. CDR3 DNA: TGTGCCAGCAGTACTGCGGGGACCCAGTACTTC. Looking up the rest from reference TRBV2 and TRBJ2-5 gives the full variable domain: EPEVTQTPSHQVTQMGQEVILRCVPISNHLYFYWYRQILGQKVEFLVSFYNNEISEKSEIFDDQFSVERPDGSNFTLKIRSTKLEDSAMYFCASSTAGTQYFGPGTRLLVL.

The chain has TRBV4-1 and TRBJ2-2, with D perhaps TRBD1 (5 bases). Germline lookup yields CDR1 MGHRA and CDR2 YSYEKL. CDR3 length: 16 amino acids. Trimming removed 1 base at V and 1 base at J, with 10 bases between. Written as DNA, the CDR3 is TGCGCCAGCAGCCAAGTTAACAGGTTGAACACCGGGGAGCTGTTTTTT. This codes for CASSQVNRLNTGELFF.

The chain joins TRBV15 to TRBJ2-7; no firm D call. The germline CDR1 and CDR2 sequences are LNHNV and YYDKDF (reference sequence). The V end was cut by 0 bases, the J end by 9 bases, with 12 bases between. This CDR3 comprises 13 residues. Here the CDR3 DNA reads TGTGCCACCAGCAGAGACCCTGGCTCCTGGCAGTACGTC. Its translation: CATSRDPGSWQYV.

This sequence joins TRBV27 and TRBJ2-2; D is perhaps TRBD1 (5 bases). The germline V gene encodes CDR1 MNHEY and CDR2 SMNVEV (reference sequence). The CDR3 is made up of 14 amino acids. V dropped 5 bases and J dropped 5 bases, with 12 bases sitting between them. The CDR3 DNA sequence: TGTGCCAGCAGTCGTCCAGGGCAAACCGGGGAGCTGTTTTTT. This sequence encodes CASSRPGQTGELFF.

This clone was picked up one time. The genes are TRBV24-1 and TRBJ2-1, with D perhaps TRBD2 (6 bases). This CDR3 has 16 residues. Germline-derived CDR1 and CDR2 are KGHDR and SFDVKD. V was shortened by 9 bases and J by 0 bases, with 17 bases between the two germline ends. DNA of the CDR3: TGTGCCACCTCCCCACGGAGGGAAGTCTCCTACAATGAGCAGTTCTTC. Its translation is CATSPRREVSYNEQFF.

The genes are TRBV2 and TRBJ2-7; 7 nucleotides agree with TRBD2. The CDR3 runs to 13 residues. CDR1 SNHLY and CDR2 FYNNEI come from the germline V gene. After removal of 2 bases from V and 5 bases from J, the junction contained 3 bases not matched to a gene. CDR3 region: CASSESGVHEQYF. The CDR3, as DNA: TGTGCCAGCAGTGAAAGCGGGGTCCACGAGCAGTACTTC.

The gene calls are TRBV5-1 and TRBJ1-1; D might be TRBD1 (5 bases). This CDR3 has 13 residues. Germline lookup yields CDR1 SGHRS and CDR2 YFSETQ. Trimming took 2 bases from V and 1 from J, leaving 6 bases between them. CDR3 sequence (DNA): TGCGCCAGCAGCTTAGGGGCGAACACTGAAGCTTTCTTT. This gives the protein CASSLGANTEAFF.

J is TRBJ1-5 and V is TRBV19; D is possibly TRBD1 (5 bases). Germline V gene sequence: CDR1 LNHDA, CDR2 SQIVND (reference sequence). The ends were cut back, 7 bases at V and 5 bases at J, with 15 bases in the middle. The CDR3 runs to 14 residues. CDR3 sequence reads: CASTPETDYQPQHF. The CDR3 DNA is TGTGCCAGTACCCCCGAGACAGACTATCAGCCCCAGCATTTT. Full variable domain (missing parts from reference TRBV19 and TRBJ1-5): DGGITQSPKYLFRKEGQNVTLSCEQNLNHDAMYWYRQDPGQGLRLIYYSQIVNDFQKGDIAEGYSVSREKKESFPLTVTSAQKNPTAFYLCASTPETDYQPQHFGDGTRLSIL.

The V and J genes are TRBV7-6 and TRBJ2-1, with 11 bases identical to TRBD2. CDR1 and CDR2 (germline): SGHVS, FNYEAQ. After removal of 4 bases from V and 7 bases from J, the junction contained 12 bases not matched to a gene. The CDR3 spans 17 residues. The CDR3 DNA sequence: TGTGCCAGCAGCTCCGAGATTAGCGGGAGGGTAGGAAATGAGCAGTTCTTC. Protein: CASSSEISGRVGNEQFF.

This clone has only a few counts. The chain links TRBV29-1 to TRBJ2-7; possibly TRBD1 for D (5 bases). The germline V and J ends were trimmed by 3 bases and 4 bases, with 7 bases remaining between them. The CDR3 is made up of 11 amino acids. Germline V gene sequence: CDR1 SQVTM, CDR2 ANQGSEA. The CDR3 DNA sequence: TGCAGCGTTGATGACAGTTACGAGCAGTACGTC. This sequence encodes CSVDDSYEQYV.

In its sample, this clone was seen a few times. This chain joins TRBV6-1 and TRBJ2-7, with D possibly TRBD1 on 5 matching bases. CDR1 is MNHNS, CDR2 SASEGT, per germline. This CDR3 comprises 16 residues. Trimming left V 2 bases short and J 2 bases short, with 16 bases between. The CDR3, as DNA: TGTGCCAGCAGTGAATCGGCAGGGCCAAACCCCTACGAGCAGTACTTC. Its protein is CASSESAGPNPYEQYF.

The chain employs TRBV28 and TRBJ1-1, with 7 bases aligning to TRBD1. V trimming: 4 bases; J trimming: 3 bases; junction bases outside the gene matches: 5. The CDR3 runs 14 residues. Germline assignment: CDR1 MDHEN and CDR2 SYDVKM. Here the CDR3 reads CASSSTGQDTEAFF. The CDR3 DNA reads as TGTGCCAGCAGTTCGACAGGGCAGGACACTGAAGCTTTCTTT.

A single count supports this clone. The rearrangement links TRBV18 to TRBJ2-7; 7 bases line up with TRBD1. Germline-derived CDR1 and CDR2 are KGHSH and LQKENI. The CDR3 is 15 residues long. V shed 3 bases and J 3 bases; nucleotides not matched to a gene: 8. CDR3 sequence reads: CASSPWTGEDYEQYV. The CDR3 nucleotides read TGTGCCAGCTCACCCTGGACAGGCGAGGACTACGAGCAGTACGTC.

V is TRBV6-5 and J is TRBJ2-2; TRBD2 matches 8 bases. This CDR3 spans 15 amino acids. With V trimmed by 7 bases and J by 6 bases, 10 bases remained unmatched. In germline, CDR1 is MNHEY, CDR2 SVGAGI. As DNA, the CDR3 is TGTGCCAGCAACCGGGGGGGCGGGAGAGCCGGGGAGCTGTTTTTT. The encoded protein is CASNRGGGRAGELFF.